A selection of T cell receptor beta chains follows, all from one sample in a study of blood T cells in healthy people across ages. MiXCR, run by TCRdb on the 5' RACE reads, gives a single entry per CDR3 protein. Here the sample spans 1.5 million to 2 million distinct CDR3 sequences, approximately 30% being singletons. What was sequenced was blood. These TCRs come from a woman in her 30s in good health. Both conserved end residues are part of each CDR3. A D gene is named only where the DNA matches it firmly.

>NA|TRBV12-3/TRBV12-4
CASSFQSGLRADTQYF
>NA|TRBV28
CASSLPLLYEQYF
>NA|TRBV5-1
CATMSTGSSYNEQFF
>NA|TRBV5-1
CASSQSGPNTGELFF
>NA|TRBV12-3/TRBV12-4
CASSFGWGRDAEAFF
>TRBD2|TRBV5-1
CASSASGTSGIQETQYF
>TRBD2|TRBV29-1
CSVYLAGAISYNEQYF
>TRBD1|TRBV11-2
CASSLPDPGQGVNRETQYF
>TRBD2|TRBV20-1
CSARDPGLAGGTDTQYF
>TRBD1|TRBV4-1
CASSLTLTGEAYEQYF
>TRBD1|TRBV20-1
CGAHTTGGVGNQPQHF